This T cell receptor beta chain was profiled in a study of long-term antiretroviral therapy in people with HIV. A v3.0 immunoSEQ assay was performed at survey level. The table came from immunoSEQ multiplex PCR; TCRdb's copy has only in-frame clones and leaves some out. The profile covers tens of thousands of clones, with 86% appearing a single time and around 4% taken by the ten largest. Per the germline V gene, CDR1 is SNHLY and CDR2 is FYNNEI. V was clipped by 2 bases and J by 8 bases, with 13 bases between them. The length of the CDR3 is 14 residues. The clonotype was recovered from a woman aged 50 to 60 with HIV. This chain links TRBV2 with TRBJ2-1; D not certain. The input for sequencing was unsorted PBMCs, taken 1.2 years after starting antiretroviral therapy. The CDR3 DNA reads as TGTGCCAGCAGTGAACCCAGGCTTCGATATGAGCAGTTCTTC. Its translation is CASSEPRLRYEQFF.